A single sample gave rise to the 29 T cell receptor beta chains below, sequenced in a study of blood T cell repertoires in COVID-19. Clones were read by immunoSEQ multiplex PCR, and TCRdb kept only the in-frame ones, dropping some. This repertoire shows about 98,000 clones, over 70% found once; its top ten account for about 10%. Specimen: peripheral blood. These receptor sequences come from a woman aged 80 or older with acute or convalescent COVID-19.

The V gene is TRBV12-3 or TRBV12-4, the J gene TRBJ1-4; 7 nucleotides line up with TRBD1. J lost 7 bases, V lost 7 bases, and 6 bases had no gene match. This CDR3 has 13 residues. This CDR3 reads CASTLPGGEKLFF. CDR3 in DNA: TGTGCCAGCACCTTACCAGGGGGTGAAAAACTGTTTTTT.

The genes are TRBV29-1 and TRBJ2-3; TRBD2 agrees at 10 bases. The CDR3 loop spans 15 amino acids. The ends lost 6 bases at V and 0 bases at J; junction bases unmatched: 6. Germline CDR1 reads SQVTM; CDR2 reads ANQGSEA. CDR3 DNA sequence: TGCAGCGTGAGCGGGGGGGCTGGAAGCACAGATACGCAGTATTTT. As protein: CSVSGGAGSTDTQYF.

The CDR3 region has the DNA TGCGCCAGCAGCCCCCGGGGACAGGAGGGCGATCAGCCCCAGCATTTT. Its translation is CASSPRGQEGDQPQHF. This sequence joins TRBV4-1 and TRBJ1-5; 8 bases map to TRBD1. This CDR3 comprises 16 residues. J was trimmed by 5 bases and V by 4 bases; bases with no gene match: 10. Germline-derived CDR1 and CDR2 are MGHRA and YSYEKL.

The J gene is TRBJ1-2, the V gene TRBV7-6, with TRBD1 matching over 7 bases. The V gene's germline CDR1 is SGHVS and CDR2 FNYEAQ. V lost 1 base to trimming and J lost 8 bases; unmatched junction nucleotides: 4. This CDR3 is 13 amino acids long. The CDR3 region is CASSLDRGGGYTF. The CDR3, as DNA: TGTGCCAGCAGCTTAGACAGGGGTGGAGGCTACACCTTC.

This clone showed up just once. This chain connects TRBV5-4 to TRBJ2-3; the D gene is possibly TRBD1 (6 bases). The CDR3 runs 14 residues. Per the germline V gene, CDR1 is SGHNT and CDR2 is YYREEE (reference sequence). Trimming took 6 bases from V and 4 from J, leaving 15 bases between them. The CDR3 protein is CASTKHTGSDTQYF. CDR3 nucleotide sequence: TGTGCCAGCACCAAACATACAGGGTCAGATACGCAGTATTTT.

The chain links TRBV10-1 to TRBJ1-6; D not resolved. The CDR3 loop spans 14 amino acids. Germline values: CDR1 WNHNN, CDR2 SYGVQD (reference sequence). Trimming removed 0 bases at V and 7 bases at J, with 7 bases between. CDR3 nucleotides: TGCGCCAGCAGTGAGTCGGTCAGAAATTCACCCCTCCACTTT. It is translated as CASSESVRNSPLHF.

V usage is TRBV3-1 (or the pseudogene TRBV3-2) and J usage is TRBJ1-1, with D maybe TRBD1 (5 bases). Trimming took off 7 bases at V and 5 bases at J, with 23 bases between the two ends. The CDR3 is 16 residues long. Germline values: CDR1 LGHDT, CDR2 YNNKEL (reference sequence). CDR3 DNA: TGTGCCAGCACCCCCAAGACGTACGGGGGTTGGACTGAAGCTTTCTTT. Its protein is CASTPKTYGGWTEAFF.

This clone was detected only a few times. J is TRBJ1-1 and V is TRBV30; perhaps TRBD1 as D (6 bases). Germline V gives CDR1 GTSNPN, CDR2 SVGIG (reference sequence). V lost 0 bases, J lost 3 bases, and 11 bases lay in between. The CDR3 length is 14 residues. CDR3 region: CAWSVAGAYTEAFF. CDR3 sequence (DNA): TGTGCCTGGAGTGTAGCAGGGGCTTACACTGAAGCTTTCTTT. Using reference TRBV30 and TRBJ1-1 for the parts outside the CDR3, the full variable domain is SQTIHQWPATLVQPVGSPLSLECTVEGTSNPNLYWYRQAAGRGLQLLFYSVGIGQISSEVPQNLSASRPQDRQFILSSKKLLLSDSGFYLCAWSVAGAYTEAFFGQGTRLTVV.

V gene TRBV5-6 combines with J gene TRBJ2-3; D possibly corresponds to TRBD2 (6 bases). This CDR3 contains 12 residues. With 4 bases removed from V and 6 bases from J, the gap between germline ends came to 9 bases. Germline loops: CDR1 SGHDT, CDR2 YYEEEE. CDR3: CASSPGVDTQYF. The CDR3, as DNA: TGTGCCAGCAGCCCGGGGGTGGATACGCAGTATTTT. Supplemented by reference TRBV5-6 and TRBJ2-3, the full variable domain reads DAGVTQSPTHLIKTRGQQVTLRCSPKSGHDTVSWYQQALGQGPQFIFQYYEEEERQRGNFPDRFSGHQFPNYSSELNVNALLLGDSALYLCASSPGVDTQYFGPGTRLTVL.

The rearrangement joins TRBV6-2 or TRBV6-3 to TRBJ2-1; 8 bases map to TRBD2. The CDR3 spans 18 residues. Germline V gene sequence: CDR1 MNHEY, CDR2 SVGEGT. V lost 0 bases to trimming and J lost 7 bases; unmatched junction nucleotides: 14. CDR3 DNA: TGTGCCAGCAGTTACTCGAGCGACTGGCGGGGGGCAGGGAATGAGCAGTTCTTC. It specifies CASSYSSDWRGAGNEQFF.

The V and J genes are TRBV5-4 and TRBJ2-2; D remains unclear. The V gene lost 4 bases and the J gene lost 0 bases, with 10 bases spanning the gap. The CDR3 runs to 15 residues. Germline-derived CDR1 and CDR2 are SGHNT and YYREEE (reference sequence). The CDR3 spells CASSTSTPNTGELFF. The CDR3 DNA reads as TGTGCCAGCAGCACTTCAACTCCGAACACCGGGGAGCTGTTTTTT. Together with reference TRBV5-4 and TRBJ2-2, the CDR3 gives the full variable domain: ETGVTQSPTHLIKTRGQQVTLRCSSQSGHNTVSWYQQALGQGPQFIFQYYREEENGRGNFPPRFSGLQFPNYSSELNVNALELDDSALYLCASSTSTPNTGELFFGEGSRLTVL.

V and J are TRBV24-1 and TRBJ2-1, with 11 positions matching TRBD1. The CDR3 spans 17 residues. CDR1 is KGHDR and CDR2 is SFDVKD in the germline V gene. Trimming removed 3 bases from V and 4 bases from J; junction bases left unmatched: 7. The CDR3 DNA is TGTGCCACCAGTGATCCTTCCGGGACAGGGGGTTACAATGAGCAGTTCTTC. Amino acid sequence: CATSDPSGTGGYNEQFF.

This rearrangement joins TRBV5-1 to TRBJ1-1; maybe TRBD1 (5 bases). The CDR3 totals 14 residues. The ends were cut back, 4 bases at V and 6 bases at J, with 16 bases in the middle. Germline V gene data show CDR1 as SGHRS and CDR2 as YFSETQ. The CDR3 loop is CASSPSHSGSEAFF. Written as DNA, the CDR3 is TGCGCCAGCAGCCCAAGCCATTCAGGGTCTGAAGCTTTCTTT.

V is TRBV5-8 and J is TRBJ1-4; D uncertain. V was pared by 2 bases and J by 0 bases, with 8 bases between. The V gene's germline CDR1 is SGHTS and CDR2 YDEGEE. The CDR3 extends over 15 amino acids. The CDR3 reads CASSFPGATNEKLFF. For the CDR3, the DNA is TGTGCCAGCAGCTTTCCAGGTGCAACTAATGAAAAACTGTTTTTT.

The chain carries TRBV7-7 and TRBJ1-5, with 10 positions matching TRBD1. The trim removed 11 bases at V and 5 bases at J, leaving 12 bases unmatched. The germline V gene encodes CDR1 SSHAT and CDR2 FNYEAQ (reference sequence). The CDR3 sequence is 15 residues long. The CDR3 spells CAFHRDRGFDQPQHF. CDR3 bases: TGTGCCTTCCATCGGGACAGGGGTTTTGATCAGCCCCAGCATTTT.

CDR3 in amino acids: CASRMGQGSRQPQHF. CDR3 bases: TGTGCCAGTAGAATGGGACAGGGAAGCAGGCAGCCCCAGCATTTT. The rearrangement links TRBV19 to TRBJ1-5; 9 nucleotides align to TRBD1. V dropped 6 bases and J dropped 7; count of bases not matched to a gene: 10. The CDR3 sequence is 15 residues long. Germline V CDR1 and CDR2: LNHDA, SQIVND (reference sequence). The full variable domain, rest sourced from reference TRBV19 and TRBJ1-5, is DGGITQSPKYLFRKEGQNVTLSCEQNLNHDAMYWYRQDPGQGLRLIYYSQIVNDFQKGDIAEGYSVSREKKESFPLTVTSAQKNPTAFYLCASRMGQGSRQPQHFGDGTRLSIL.

This clone has only one observation. J is TRBJ2-3 and V is TRBV5-1; D call uncertain. The CDR3 has 13 amino acids. V was pared by 0 bases and J by 2 bases, with 4 bases between. CDR1 is SGHRS and CDR2 is YFSETQ in the germline V gene. This chain's CDR3 is CASSLAFTDTQYF. CDR3 DNA sequence: TGCGCCAGCAGCTTGGCCTTCACAGATACGCAGTATTTT.

This sequence joins TRBV18 and TRBJ1-2; 9 nucleotides agree with TRBD1. V lost 0 bases, J lost 4 bases, and 6 bases stayed unmatched. The V gene's germline CDR1 is KGHSH and CDR2 LQKENI. This CDR3 is built from 16 residues. The CDR3 is CASSPPTGQGVYGYTF. CDR3 DNA: TGTGCCAGCTCACCACCTACGGGACAGGGAGTCTATGGCTACACCTTC.

This clone was recorded only once. V and J are TRBV5-1 and TRBJ1-1; maybe TRBD1 (5 bases). V lost 3 bases and J lost 0, with 12 bases in between. The CDR3 runs to 15 residues. Germline V CDR1 and CDR2: SGHRS, YFSETQ. The CDR3, as DNA: TGCGCCAGCAGCTCTGGGGCGAAAATGAACACTGAAGCTTTCTTT. This sequence encodes CASSSGAKMNTEAFF.

This clone was counted a few times. The identical CDR3 is also encoded by other nucleotide sequences in the sample. V is TRBV6-1 and J is TRBJ1-6, with a tentative D call TRBD1 (5 bases). Germline loops: CDR1 MNHNS, CDR2 SASEGT. V gave up 2 bases and J gave up 3 bases, with 11 bases separating them. There are 16 residues in the CDR3. Written as DNA, the CDR3 is TGTGCCAGCAGTGAAAAGGGGCCGCTCTATAATTCACCCCTCCACTTT. Its protein is CASSEKGPLYNSPLHF.

The J gene is TRBJ2-3, the V gene TRBV7-9; D perhaps matches TRBD2 (6 bases). Germline V gives CDR1 SEHNR, CDR2 FQNEAQ (reference sequence). The V end was cut by 1 base, the J end by 2 bases, with 10 bases between. The CDR3 has 15 amino acids. In DNA form, the CDR3 reads TGTGCCAGCAGCTTAGGTAGCGGCCTCACAGATACGCAGTATTTT. Amino acid sequence: CASSLGSGLTDTQYF.

This clone has just one count. The chain uses TRBV7-3 and TRBJ1-2, with unresolved D. V lost 2 bases and J lost 2, with 6 bases in between. From germline, CDR1 is SGHTA and CDR2 FQGTGA. This CDR3 region has 13 residues. The chain's CDR3 is CASSLGGNYGYTF. In DNA, the CDR3 is TGTGCCAGCAGCTTAGGAGGGAACTATGGCTACACCTTC.

The chain uses TRBV6-5 and TRBJ2-7; TRBD2 might be the D (5 bases). Trimming removed 10 bases from V and 2 bases from J, with 18 bases in between. This CDR3 has 14 amino acids. Germline assignment: CDR1 MNHEY and CDR2 SVGAGI. Written as DNA, the CDR3 is TGTGCCATGTCCTCGGGGTTTTCAGCCTACGAGCAGTACTTC. It specifies CAMSSGFSAYEQYF.

The chain links TRBV12-3 or TRBV12-4 to TRBJ1-6; D not certain. The ends were cut back, 3 bases at V and 7 bases at J, with 4 bases in the middle. The CDR3 is made up of 12 amino acids. The CDR3 DNA follows: TGTGCCAGCAGTTTCCCGAATTCACCCCTCCACTTT. It is translated as CASSFPNSPLHF.

This clone was counted once. The V gene is TRBV3-1 (or the pseudogene TRBV3-2), the J gene TRBJ1-5; 10 bases fit TRBD1. Unmatched junction bases numbered 3, after V lost 5 bases and J lost 2 bases. The CDR3 extends over 15 amino acids. The V gene's germline CDR1 is LGHDT and CDR2 YNNKEL (reference sequence). The chain's CDR3 is CASSSGTGGNQPQHF. The CDR3 DNA sequence: TGTGCCAGCAGCTCCGGGACAGGGGGCAATCAGCCCCAGCATTTT.

This clone was counted a few times. J is TRBJ1-1 and V is TRBV5-1, with 8 bases lining up with TRBD1. Trimming at V came to 0 bases and at J to 7 bases, leaving 8 bases not matched to a gene. The length of the CDR3 is 15 residues. Germline V gives CDR1 SGHRS, CDR2 YFSETQ. CDR3 residues: CASSLGQGASNEAFF. The CDR3 DNA reads as TGCGCCAGCAGCTTGGGGCAGGGGGCATCCAATGAAGCTTTCTTT.

V is TRBV29-1 and J is TRBJ1-1; tentatively, D is TRBD1 (5 bases). The CDR3 covers 14 residues. Germline CDR1 SQVTM, CDR2 ANQGSEA. Trimming took off 2 bases at V and 1 base at J, with 11 bases between the two ends. The CDR3 bases are TGCAGCGTTGAAAGGCCAGGGAAGAACACTGAAGCTTTCTTT. Translation gives CSVERPGKNTEAFF.

This chain joins TRBV19 and TRBJ2-1; no definite D call. Germline V gene data show CDR1 as LNHDA and CDR2 as SQIVND (reference sequence). The CDR3 sequence is 12 residues long. Trimming took off 5 bases at V and 7 bases at J, with 9 bases between the two ends. The CDR3 loop is CASSRVPNEQFF. The CDR3 coding sequence is TGTGCCAGTAGTCGAGTCCCTAATGAGCAGTTCTTC.

The chain joins TRBV5-8 to TRBJ2-7; 7 bases map to TRBD1. CDR1 and CDR2 from the germline V gene are SGHTS and YDEGEE. This CDR3 has 15 residues. J gave up 2 bases and V 0 bases, and 5 bases lay outside the gene matches. The CDR3 nucleotides are TGTGCCAGCAGCTTGGACAGGGGATGGACCTACGAGCAGTACGTC. Its protein is CASSLDRGWTYEQYV.